These 12 T cell receptor beta chains share one sample of origin, sequenced in a study of tumor-infiltrating lymphocytes in primary liver carcinoma. Unsorted bulk tissue (about 18-30 mg) underwent RNA and DNA co-extraction. Production of TCR beta cDNA used roughly 480 ng total RNA together with a constant-region primer. Libraries covering TCR beta were generated through three nested multiplex PCR rounds (using a slightly modified ARM-PCR). PCR rounds one and two used TRBV1-TRBV30 forward primers with a C-beta reverse primer for approximately 11 cycles each. In TCRdb, the multiplex PCR reads were re-called with MiXCR into one record per CDR3 protein. The table shows tens of thousands of distinct CDR3 sequences, with approximately 78% occurring only once. Sequences were obtained from liver tumor tissue from sampling region 3. As to subset: tumor region T3, left-lateral pole. These receptors all come from a man aged 35 to 55 with primary liver carcinoma and hepatitis B virus infection.

Comment on this clonotype: The junction shows a germline mismatch at one end, possibly a read error. The chain links TRBV5-5 to TRBJ2-3; D call uncertain. The CDR3 is 15 amino acids. Germline lookup yields CDR1 SGHKS and CDR2 YYEKEE (reference sequence). CDR3 protein: CASSLHQAPTDMQYF. The CDR3, as DNA: TGTGCCAGCAGCTTGCATCAGGCGCCCACAGATATGCAGTATTTT. The variable domain in full, completed from reference TRBV5-5 and TRBJ2-3, reads DAGVTQSPTHLIKTRGQQVTLRCSPISGHKSVSWYQQVLGQGPQFIFQYYEKEERGRGNFPDRFSARQFPNYSSELNVNALLLGDSALYLCASSLHQAPTDMQYFGPGTRLTVL.

As concerns this clonotype: Because the CDR3 is missing its conserved closing phenylalanine or tryptophan, this is likely a read error. The rearrangement uses TRBV6-4 and TRBJ1-1, with TRBD1 matching 10 bases. The CDR3 spans 15 residues. Per germline, CDR1 MRHNA and CDR2 SNTAGT. Trimming removed 4 bases from V and 8 bases from J; junction bases left unmatched: 10. CDR3 bases: TGTGCCAGCAGTGCCGACAGGGGGCGAAGGACAGAAGCTTTCTAT. Its translation is CASSADRGRRTEAFY.

This clonotype is labeled as medium-sized. J is TRBJ2-1 and V is TRBV5-6; 7 positions match TRBD1. The ends lost 0 bases at V and 0 bases at J; junction bases unmatched: 6. The germline V gene has CDR1 SGHDT and CDR2 YYEEEE. The CDR3 covers 17 residues. CDR3 bases: TGTGCCAGCAGCTTGGGAAACAGGGGCAGCTCCTACAATGAGCAGTTCTTC. Translation gives CASSLGNRGSSYNEQFF.

This clonotype showed up just once. The CDR3 end shows no conserved phenylalanine or tryptophan, and so a read error is likely. This rearrangement joins TRBV29-1 to TRBJ2-1; D is perhaps TRBD1 or TRBD2 (5 bases each). The V gene lost 7 bases and the J gene lost 9 bases, with 16 bases spanning the gap. The CDR3 runs 12 residues. Germline V lookup: CDR1 SQVTM, CDR2 ANQGSEA. The CDR3 DNA follows: TGCAGCGCCCGCCCAGAGGGGAGTGAGCAGTTCCTC. Translated, it gives CSARPEGSEQFL.

Notes on this clonotype: One junction end disagrees with the germline gene, perhaps due to a read error. This rearrangement joins TRBV11-2 to TRBJ2-1; 9 bases map to TRBD2. This CDR3 region has 16 residues. CDR1 and CDR2 from the germline V gene are SGHAT and FQNNGV. The CDR3 protein is CVSTLELLAGMNEHFF. The DNA for the CDR3 is TGTGTCAGCACCTTAGAGCTCCTAGCGGGAATGAATGAGCACTTCTTC.

The table lists this clonotype with a count of one. The germline gene is not matched at one end of the junction; a read error may be the cause. CDR3 amino acids: CTSRRGQGVAYEQYF. CDR3 bases: TGCACCAGCAGACGGGGACAGGGGGTTGCCTACGAGCAGTACTTT. The rearrangement links TRBV5-1 to TRBJ2-7; the match to TRBD1 covers 11 bases. The CDR3 has 15 amino acids. Germline values: CDR1 SGHRS, CDR2 YFSETQ.

This clonotype was counted between two and nine times. A junction end diverges from the germline sequence, so it may reflect a read error. The chain is built from TRBV11-2 and TRBJ2-5, with D perhaps matching TRBD2 (6 bases). The CDR3 extends over 15 amino acids. From germline, CDR1 is SGHAT and CDR2 FQNNGV. The chain's CDR3 is CASSLVGGRRGTLYF. Here the CDR3 DNA reads TGTGCCAGCAGCTTAGTAGGCGGAAGACGGGGGACCCTGTACTTC. Complete variable domain (other parts from reference TRBV11-2 and TRBJ2-5): EAGVAQSPRYKIIEKRQSVAFWCNPISGHATLYWYQQILGQGPKLLIQFQNNGVVDDSQLPKDRFSAERLKGVDSTLKIQPAKLEDSAVYLCASSLVGGRRGTLYFGPGTRLLVL.

There are a few counts of this clonotype. V is TRBV9 and J is TRBJ2-1; possibly TRBD2 for D (6 bases). The CDR3 has 15 residues. Germline values: CDR1 SGDLS, CDR2 YYNGEE. V lost 0 bases, J lost 4 bases, and 11 bases lay in between. The CDR3 DNA follows: TGTGCCAGCAGCGTAGGTGGAGGGTCGTACAATGAGCAGTTCTTC. Translation: CASSVGGGSYNEQFF.

The chain has TRBV4-1 and TRBJ1-1, with 7 bases identical to TRBD1. V was pared by 2 bases and J by 3 bases, with 6 bases of the junction left unmatched. Germline loops: CDR1 MGHRA, CDR2 YSYEKL. CDR3 length: 15 amino acids. The CDR3 region is CASSQLRGGDTEAFF. The CDR3 bases are TGCGCCAGCAGCCAACTCAGGGGGGGTGACACTGAAGCTTTCTTT.

On this clonotype: It is unclear where the CDR3 begins or ends on the DNA, so no DNA is shown, and the CDR3 is as TCRdb lists it. The rearrangement uses TRBV6-2 or TRBV6-3 and TRBJ2-1; the D segment call TRBD2 is taken from the table without a DNA check. With termini counted, the CDR3 has 17 amino acids. CDR1 and CDR2 (germline): MNHEY, SVGEGT. CDR3 sequence reads: CASSLVASGTHKNEQLF.

This clonotype occurred a few times. The rearrangement uses TRBV9 and TRBJ2-7; 7 bases are shared with TRBD2. This CDR3 has 16 residues. V trimming: 4 bases; J trimming: 0 bases; junction bases outside the gene matches: 10. The germline gives CDR1 SGDLS, CDR2 YYNGEE. The CDR3 is CASSPQAAGISYEQYF. Here the CDR3 DNA reads TGTGCCAGCAGCCCTCAGGCAGCGGGAATCTCCTACGAGCAGTACTTC.

On this clonotype: At one of its ends the junction is not consistent with the germline gene, which may arise from a read error. The chain couples TRBV7-9 to TRBJ2-1; D unclear. This CDR3 contains 17 residues. CDR1 SEHNR and CDR2 FQNEAQ come from the germline V gene (reference sequence). The CDR3 sequence is CANSLTYQGPKTNEQFF. The CDR3 nucleotides read TGTGCCAACAGCTTAACATATCAAGGGCCTAAAACAAATGAGCAGTTCTTC.